Below, 29 T cell receptor beta chains from the same sample are listed, as sequenced in a study of T cell responses to AZD1222 COVID-19 vaccine. TCRdb's copy holds only in-frame clones and misses some; the assay was immunoSEQ multiplex PCR. Of over 150,000 clones listed, around 87% were seen once; the top ten hold roughly 4.3%. Sample: peripheral blood, taken 28 days after the second AZD1222 dose. Every receptor here comes from an adult who received the AZD1222 COVID-19 vaccine.

The V and J genes are TRBV13 and TRBJ1-2; no firm D call. The V gene's germline CDR1 is PRHDT and CDR2 FYEKMQ (reference sequence). V lost 5 bases, J lost 6 bases, and 16 bases lay in between. This CDR3 spans 14 amino acids. CDR3 DNA sequence: TGTGCCAGCAGCCCACGACAAGATTGGAATGGCTACACCTTC. This codes for CASSPRQDWNGYTF.

This clone was seen once. The gene calls are TRBV9 and TRBJ2-5, with 7 bases identical to TRBD2. This CDR3 region has 17 residues. From germline, CDR1 is SGDLS and CDR2 YYNGEE. Losses at the gene ends were 0 bases for V and 3 bases for J; bases not matched to a gene: 11. DNA of the CDR3: TGTGCCAGCAGCGTAGCTCGAGCGGGGTTGATCAAAGAGACCCAGTACTTC. Translating gives CASSVARAGLIKETQYF.

This clone was seen only once. The chain is built from TRBV5-1 and TRBJ2-2; D ambiguous. CDR1 is SGHRS and CDR2 is YFSETQ in the germline V gene. The CDR3 spans 14 residues. Trimming pared 1 base from V and 2 bases from J, leaving 6 bases between. The chain's CDR3 is CASSLLGNTGELFF. DNA of the CDR3: TGCGCCAGCAGCTTGTTAGGAAACACCGGGGAGCTGTTTTTT.

The chain is built from TRBV5-6 and TRBJ1-4; TRBD1 matches 9 bases. Germline assignment: CDR1 SGHDT and CDR2 YYEEEE. V dropped 5 bases and J dropped 10; count of bases not matched to a gene: 15. The CDR3 spans 16 residues. The CDR3 here is CASSSWTDRGHRKLFF. The CDR3 DNA sequence: TGTGCCAGCAGTTCGTGGACGGACAGGGGACACCGAAAACTGTTTTTT.

The chain employs TRBV18 and TRBJ2-7, with 11 positions matching TRBD2. There are 15 residues in the CDR3. Germline lookup yields CDR1 KGHSH and CDR2 LQKENI. After removal of 5 bases from V and 2 bases from J, the junction contained 5 bases not matched to a gene. CDR3 sequence (DNA): TGTGCCAGCTCATTAGCGGGGGGGATAACCTACGAGCAGTACTTC. Translated, it gives CASSLAGGITYEQYF.

The gene calls are TRBV6-2 or TRBV6-3 and TRBJ2-5; 10 nucleotides line up with TRBD1. Losses at the gene ends were 4 bases for V and 3 bases for J; bases not matched to a gene: 5. Germline lookup yields CDR1 MNHEY and CDR2 SVGEGT. The CDR3 has 15 residues. The CDR3 spells CASSSRTGGKETQYF. CDR3 DNA: TGTGCCAGCAGTTCGAGGACAGGGGGGAAAGAGACCCAGTACTTC.

The rearrangement links TRBV4-1 to TRBJ1-5; D gene ambiguous. The CDR3 length is 14 residues. Germline V CDR1 and CDR2: MGHRA, YSYEKL. The V end was cut by 0 bases, the J end by 3 bases, with 6 bases between. As DNA, the CDR3 is TGCGCCAGCAGCCAAGAGTGGGACAATCAGCCCCAGCATTTT. Its translation: CASSQEWDNQPQHF.

The chain combines TRBV19 with TRBJ1-3; D might be TRBD1 (5 bases). The V gene's germline CDR1 is LNHDA and CDR2 SQIVND (reference sequence). Trimming shortened V by 3 bases and J by 2 bases, and 11 bases separated the two germline ends. There are 15 residues in the CDR3. CDR3: CASSMGPTPGNTIYF. For the CDR3, the DNA is TGTGCCAGTAGTATGGGGCCCACTCCTGGAAACACCATATATTTT.

This sequence joins TRBV6-5 and TRBJ2-2, with D hard to call. V dropped 4 bases and J dropped 2 bases, with 11 bases sitting between them. There are 15 residues in the CDR3. From germline, CDR1 is MNHEY and CDR2 SVGAGI. This CDR3 is CASSSLGLNTGELFF. DNA of the CDR3: TGTGCCAGCAGTTCCCTCGGGCTTAACACCGGGGAGCTGTTTTTT.

This chain uses TRBV2 with TRBJ2-3; no firm D call. The V gene lost 6 bases and the J gene lost 7 bases, with 17 bases spanning the gap. From germline, CDR1 is SNHLY and CDR2 FYNNEI. This CDR3 has 14 amino acids. Here the CDR3 reads CASSGLLELNTQYF. The CDR3, as DNA: TGTGCCAGCAGCGGCTTGTTAGAATTGAATACGCAGTATTTT.

The chain carries TRBV4-3 and TRBJ1-2; D is uncertain. The CDR3 is 13 residues long. The germline gives CDR1 LGHNA, CDR2 YSLEER. The V end was cut by 6 bases, the J end by 8 bases, with 16 bases between. In DNA form, the CDR3 reads TGCGCCAGCAGTGGTATCGACCCGGCGGGCTACACCTTC. As protein: CASSGIDPAGYTF.

The table lists this clone with a count of one. This chain joins TRBV9 and TRBJ1-4; possibly TRBD1 for D (5 bases). V was trimmed by 3 bases and J by 5 bases, leaving 17 bases between them. This CDR3 has 16 amino acids. Germline loops: CDR1 SGDLS, CDR2 YYNGEE. CDR3 bases: TGTGCCAGCAGCGCTTCGACGGGACTGGCAAATGAAAAACTGTTTTTT. Translation gives CASSASTGLANEKLFF.

J is TRBJ2-2 and V is TRBV7-3; TRBD2 matches at 8 bases. This CDR3 has 15 residues. CDR1 and CDR2 (germline): SGHTA, FQGTGA. Trimming took 5 bases from V and 4 from J; bases not matched to a gene: 6. CDR3 DNA sequence: TGTGCCAGCAGCCCGGCGGGGGGTGGCACCGGGGAGCTGTTTTTT. This sequence encodes CASSPAGGGTGELFF.

The chain links TRBV4-2 to TRBJ2-4; D uncertain. Germline V CDR1 and CDR2: LGHNA, YNFKEQ. Trimming took off 4 bases at V and 0 bases at J, with 7 bases between the two ends. The CDR3 is 14 amino acids. CDR3: CASSPSIAKNIQYF. CDR3 nucleotides: TGTGCCAGCAGCCCGAGTATAGCCAAAAACATTCAGTACTTC.

The CDR3 is CASRSGGTLLNYGYTF. The CDR3 region has the DNA TGCGCCAGCAGATCTGGGGGAACCCTCCTTAACTATGGCTACACCTTC. V gene TRBV5-1 combines with J gene TRBJ1-2, with D perhaps matching TRBD1 (5 bases). V lost 5 bases, J lost 1 base, and 18 bases lay in between. The germline gives CDR1 SGHRS, CDR2 YFSETQ. This CDR3 spans 16 amino acids.

The chain has TRBV7-9 and TRBJ1-1; D is uncertain. Germline V gene lookup returns CDR1 SEHNR and CDR2 FQNEAQ (reference sequence). V lost 5 bases and J lost 6, with 13 bases in between. The CDR3 extends over 13 amino acids. The CDR3 here is CASSLMGAAEAFF. The CDR3 bases are TGTGCCAGCAGCCTTATGGGCGCGGCTGAAGCTTTCTTT.

V and J are TRBV12-3 or TRBV12-4 and TRBJ1-5, with D unclear. Trimming left V 3 bases short and J 7 bases short, with 7 bases between. The CDR3 extends over 12 amino acids. The CDR3 DNA follows: TGTGCCAGCAGTTTCCCCAAACAGCCCCAGCATTTT. Residues: CASSFPKQPQHF.

This chain links TRBV7-9 with TRBJ1-1; perhaps TRBD1 as D (6 bases). The CDR3 loop spans 11 amino acids. Trimming cost V 10 bases and J 7 bases, with 13 bases left between them. Germline CDR1 and CDR2: SEHNR and FQNEAQ (reference sequence). The CDR3 bases are TGTGCCACTCGGGACACCCTTGAAGCTTTCTTT. Protein product: CATRDTLEAFF.

The V call is TRBV20-1, the J call TRBJ2-5; D unresolved. The germline V gene has CDR1 DFQATT and CDR2 SNEGSKA (reference sequence). Between the trimmed V and J ends, which lost 3 bases and 2 bases, there was a span of 7 bases. This CDR3 spans 12 amino acids. CDR3 loop: CSASGRQETQYF. The DNA of the CDR3 is TGCAGTGCTAGTGGCAGACAAGAGACCCAGTACTTC.

This clone was seen a handful of times. The chain recombines TRBV2 with TRBJ2-7, with D possibly called TRBD1 or TRBD2 (5 bases each). Germline CDR1 and CDR2: SNHLY and FYNNEI. Trimming stripped 7 bases from V and 3 bases from J, with 13 bases between. This CDR3 region has 13 residues. This chain's CDR3 is CASNPGRIYEQYF. The CDR3 region has the DNA TGTGCCAGCAACCCAGGGAGAATCTACGAGCAGTACTTC.

The chain joins TRBV6-5 to TRBJ1-2; D perhaps matches TRBD1 (5 bases). V was clipped by 5 bases and J by 3 bases, with 7 bases between them. CDR1 and CDR2 from the germline V gene are MNHEY and SVGAGI. The CDR3 sequence is 12 residues long. This chain's CDR3 is CASSQGDYGYTF. The DNA for the CDR3 is TGTGCCAGCAGTCAGGGTGACTATGGCTACACCTTC.

CDR3 bases: TGCAGCGCCTCGACCGGGACATCCGGAAACACCATATATTTT. Protein sequence: CSASTGTSGNTIYF. V is TRBV29-1 and J is TRBJ1-3; D is perhaps TRBD1 (6 bases). This CDR3 spans 14 amino acids. Trimming removed 7 bases from V and 4 bases from J, with 17 bases in between. The germline CDR1 and CDR2 sequences are SQVTM and ANQGSEA.

The genes are TRBV6-5 and TRBJ1-1; TRBD1 aligns across 8 bases. The CDR3 loop spans 16 amino acids. J gave up 5 bases and V 2 bases, and 10 bases lay outside the gene matches. Germline V gene data show CDR1 as MNHEY and CDR2 as SVGAGI. The CDR3 coding sequence is TGTGCCAGCAGTTACACCCATACAGGGGGAGGAACTGAAGCTTTCTTT. Amino acids: CASSYTHTGGGTEAFF.

This chain connects TRBV7-3 to TRBJ2-7, with D possibly being TRBD2 (7 bases). V lost 2 bases and J 4 bases, leaving 15 bases between the germline ends. Germline V lookup: CDR1 SGHTA, CDR2 FQGTGA. The CDR3 totals 15 residues. The CDR3 protein is CASSLRGGDVYEQYF. The CDR3 region has the DNA TGTGCCAGCAGCTTACGCGGGGGCGACGTTTACGAGCAGTACTTC.

A remark on this clone: This CDR3 is also generated by other DNA sequences in the sample. The V call is TRBV3-1 (or the pseudogene TRBV3-2), the J call TRBJ1-2, with TRBD1 matching 9 bases. This CDR3 is built from 16 residues. Germline-derived CDR1 and CDR2 are LGHDT and YNNKEL (reference sequence). J lost 2 bases, V lost 1 base, and 5 bases had no gene match. CDR3 sequence (DNA): TGTGCCAGCAGCCAAGTCGGGACAGGGAGGAACTATGGCTACACCTTC. Its protein is CASSQVGTGRNYGYTF.

The J gene is TRBJ1-5, the V gene TRBV19; D remains ambiguous. This CDR3 contains 16 residues. Germline CDR1 and CDR2: LNHDA and SQIVND (reference sequence). Trimming took 3 bases from V and 6 from J, leaving 18 bases between them. The CDR3 protein is CASSIGLGVGTQPQHF. DNA for the CDR3: TGTGCCAGTAGTATCGGGTTGGGTGTAGGTACTCAGCCCCAGCATTTT.

This chain connects TRBV5-1 to TRBJ2-5; 13 nucleotides match TRBD2. The CDR3 totals 16 residues. After removal of 4 bases from V and 2 bases from J, the junction contained 5 bases not matched to a gene. Per germline, CDR1 SGHRS and CDR2 YFSETQ. The CDR3 DNA reads TGCGCCAGCAGCCGAAGACTAGCGGGGGGTCAAGAGACCCAGTACTTC. This gives the protein CASSRRLAGGQETQYF. Looking up the rest from reference TRBV5-1 and TRBJ2-5 gives the full variable domain: KAGVTQTPRYLIKTRGQQVTLSCSPISGHRSVSWYQQTPGQGLQFLFEYFSETQRNKGNFPGRFSGRQFSNSRSEMNVSTLELGDSALYLCASSRRLAGGQETQYFGPGTRLLVL.

This chain connects TRBV19 to TRBJ2-7, with a possible D match to TRBD2 (5 bases). Per the germline V gene, CDR1 is LNHDA and CDR2 is SQIVND (reference sequence). The CDR3 consists of 11 residues. V was cut by 5 bases and J by 7 bases, with 9 bases left in between. CDR3 sequence: CASSWSGEQYF. The CDR3 nucleotides are TGTGCCAGTAGTTGGAGCGGAGAGCAGTACTTC.

The CDR3 sequence is CASSLSSDSYGYTF. The CDR3 DNA is TGTGCCAGCAGCTTAAGCTCAGACTCCTATGGCTACACCTTC. The chain recombines TRBV7-2 with TRBJ1-2; the D is unclear. Germline V gene lookup returns CDR1 SGHTA and CDR2 FQGNSA. Trimming took 2 bases from V and 4 from J, leaving 11 bases between them. The CDR3 is 14 amino acids.